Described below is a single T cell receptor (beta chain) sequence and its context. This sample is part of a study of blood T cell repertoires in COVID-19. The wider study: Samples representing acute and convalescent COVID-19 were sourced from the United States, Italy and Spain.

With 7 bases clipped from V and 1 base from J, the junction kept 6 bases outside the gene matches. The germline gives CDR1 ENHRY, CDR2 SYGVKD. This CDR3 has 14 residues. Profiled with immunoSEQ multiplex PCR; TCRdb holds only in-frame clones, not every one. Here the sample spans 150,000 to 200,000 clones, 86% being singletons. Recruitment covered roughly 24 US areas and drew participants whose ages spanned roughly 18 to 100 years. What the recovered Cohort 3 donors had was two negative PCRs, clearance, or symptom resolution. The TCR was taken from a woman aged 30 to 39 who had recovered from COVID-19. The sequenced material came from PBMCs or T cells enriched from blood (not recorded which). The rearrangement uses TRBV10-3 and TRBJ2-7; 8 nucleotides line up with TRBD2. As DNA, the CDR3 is TGTGCCATCACCGGGCGGGAGGCTTCCTACGAGCAGTACTTC. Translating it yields CAITGREASYEQYF.